The clone carrying this T cell receptor (beta chain) has only a few counts. No antigen is known for it. This specimen belongs to a study of T-cell memory formation after mild COVID-19. TCRdb fed the 5' RACE reads into MiXCR, producing one record per CDR3 protein. The sample holds fewer than 650,000 distinct CDR3 sequences, about 22% seen once. Study conclusions and caveats: The finding that pre-infection memory included some responding clones suggested that cross-reactive memory joined.

The specimen sequenced was PBMCs or a T cell subset sorted from them (not recorded which). The clonotype was recovered from an adult woman who had mild COVID-19 (a few samples of this study predate the infection). Cell type and time point are not known.

Here the CDR3 DNA reads TGCAGCGGGTCAGGAGGGGGGGGTGAAAAACTGTTTTTT. Its translation: CSGSGGGGEKLFF. The J gene is TRBJ1-4, the V gene TRBV29-1; the D gene is possibly TRBD1 (6 bases). This CDR3 has 13 amino acids. Deletions cut 7 bases from V and 7 bases from J, with 16 bases between. Germline V gene sequence: CDR1 SQVTM, CDR2 ANQGSEA.